This T cell receptor beta chain was found in a study of T cell responses to AZD1222 COVID-19 vaccine. Study context: The study pooled second doses at about 4 or about 12 weeks.

Generated by immunoSEQ multiplex PCR, the TCRdb table keeps only in-frame clones and is missing some. The table includes about 110,000 clones, more than 75% detected once. V lost 8 bases, J lost 4 bases, and 15 bases lay in between. The CDR3 is made up of 13 amino acids. Germline values: CDR1 MNHEY, CDR2 SVGAGI. This clone was seen once. The antigen remains unidentified. The study's findings and limits: A reported finding is that nearly half of spike-specific TCRs target unmutated variant regions. Spike-specific TCR breadth and depth went up after people got two AZD1222 doses. Dominant at 160-218 and 743-854, vaccine-associated CD4 TCRs also spanned spike.

V usage is TRBV6-5 and J usage is TRBJ2-7; the D gene is possibly TRBD2 (5 bases). The source was peripheral blood, collected on day 0 of AZD1222 vaccination. The TCR was taken from an adult in good health. CDR3 DNA sequence: TGTGCCAGCGCTAAGCCGGGATCTTACGAGCAGTACTTC. It yields the protein CASAKPGSYEQYF.